This TCR beta chain was recorded in a study of blood T cell repertoires in COVID-19 (dated by TCRdb to the early 2020s). With respect to the entire study: Samples from collaborators originated in the United States, Italy and Spain and spanned both the acute and convalescent phases of COVID-19. The material from the prospective study consisted of cDNA or gDNA derived from T cells, B-cell-depleted T cells, or PBMCs. The dataset comprised deeply sampled blood TCRbeta repertoires from subjects exposed to, actively infected with, or recovered from COVID-19. A freely available public database, intended as a resource for researchers studying the immune response to SARS-CoV-2, is where the repertoires were released. Samples were obtained from the ongoing ImmuneRACE study (first 160 participants) and from about 1,300 subjects provided by 6 global collaborators. Sample metadata almost always included a de-identified subject ID, COVID-19 status, age in years and sex. Where available, HLA class I and class II types were taken from metadata supplied by the sample provider and were not determined by assay-based typing. General study outcomes and caveats: How much clinical and demographic metadata was included differed by source and by participant, and the metadata was provided uncurated.

CDR1 and CDR2 are drawn from the germline V gene: SGHRS, YFSETQ. Trimming removed 0 bases from V and 2 bases from J, leaving 12 bases between the germline ends. The CDR3 contains 16 residues, cysteine and phenylalanine counted. The entry retains the CDR3 DNA only, 48 bases that are in frame from base 1. The immunoSEQ Assay, a bias-controlled multiplex PCR, was used to amplify TCRbeta CDR3 regions from genomic DNA. Per the original workflow: Nucleated cell counts per sample were estimated from amplification of reference gene primers within the assay. To quantify the absolute abundance of each unique TCRbeta CDR3 rearrangement, sequence reads were collapsed and filtered. For each sample, productive Simpson clonality was calculated as the square root of Simpson's diversity index across productive rearrangements. The table was pulled from immuneACCESS by TCRdb, which kept in-frame rearrangements only. Such tables lose some clones; where checked, under half of the loss comes from unresolved V genes, and the rest has no known cause. Clone size and the V and J calls come from that table; the DNA yielded D and trimming. A total of about 390,000 clones appear in this sample, about 87% of them only once. The leading ten clones occupy roughly 2% of the sample.

Turning to this clone: Its antigen remains undetermined. The sample holds no much larger clone one base away, and base qualities are not on file.

One collaborating source in Seattle enrolled patients while the patients were actively infected and followed the patients over time throughout the course of disease. Each collaborating institution followed its own protocols to collect whole blood in K2EDTA tubes. For TCRbeta analysis, collaborators shipped samples as frozen whole blood, isolated PBMCs, or DNA extracted from either of those sample types. The sample comprised peripheral blood. The origin of this receptor is a woman aged 60 to 75 with COVID-19, enrolled during active disease. In this chain, TRBV5-1 is recombined with TRBJ1-3, and the D gene may be TRBD1, 5 bases matching. The nucleotide sequence is TGCGCCAGCAGCTTGGATAGGGGAGGTCCTGGAAACACCATATATTTT. This translates into CASSLDRGGPGNTIYF.